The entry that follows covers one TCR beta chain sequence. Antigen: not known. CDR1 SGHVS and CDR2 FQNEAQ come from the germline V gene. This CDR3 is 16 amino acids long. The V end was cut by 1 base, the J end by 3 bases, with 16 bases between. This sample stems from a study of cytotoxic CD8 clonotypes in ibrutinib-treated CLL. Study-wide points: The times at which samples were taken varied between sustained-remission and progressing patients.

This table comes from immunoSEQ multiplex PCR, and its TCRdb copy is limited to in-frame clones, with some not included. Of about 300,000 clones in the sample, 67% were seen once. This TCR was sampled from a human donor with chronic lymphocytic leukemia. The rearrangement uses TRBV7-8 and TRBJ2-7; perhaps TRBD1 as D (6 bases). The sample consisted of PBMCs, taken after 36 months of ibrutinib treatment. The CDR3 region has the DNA TGTGCCAGCAGCTTAGGCAGCTCGGGACAAATCTACGAGCAGTACTTC. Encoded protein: CASSLGSSGQIYEQYF.